Here is one T cell receptor (beta chain) with its context. The data derive from a study of blood T cell repertoires in COVID-19. About the research overall: T cells, B-cell-depleted T cells, or PBMCs supplied cDNA or gDNA.

Germline CDR1 and CDR2: MNHNY and SVGAGI (reference sequence). CDR3 size: 14 residues. After removal of 6 bases from V and 7 bases from J, the junction contained 7 bases not matched to a gene. Libraries were prepared by immunoSEQ multiplex PCR; TCRdb keeps only in-frame clonotypes and omits some of them. Of about 98,000 clones listed, about 85% were seen once; the top ten hold approximately 4.5%. The sequencing sample was made of peripheral blood. The TCR sequence derives from a man in his 70s with acute or convalescent COVID-19. The rearrangement joins TRBV6-6 to TRBJ1-4; 8 bases match TRBD1. The CDR3 here is CASSAGGGSEKLFF. In DNA form, the CDR3 reads TGTGCCAGCAGCGCAGGGGGCGGAAGTGAAAAACTGTTTTTT.